The 18 T cell receptor beta chains below all came from one sample that was sequenced in a study of T cells in Graves' hyperthyroidism and ophthalmopathy. TCR beta CDR3 regions were amplified from RNA transcripts. A first-round RT-PCR of the TCR CDR3 used the HTBI primer set. TCRdb re-derived calls from the multiplex PCR reads in MiXCR, one entry per CDR3 protein. Counted here are some 270,000 distinct CDR3 sequences, 10% to 15% occurring once; the ten biggest clones make up 7.8%. What was sequenced was blood. These receptor sequences come from a woman aged 30 to 39 with Graves' hyperthyroidism that later progressed to Graves' ophthalmopathy.

A few counts support this clonotype. The V call is TRBV4-3, the J call TRBJ2-1, with 10 bases aligning to TRBD2. After removal of 5 bases from V and 2 bases from J, the junction contained 6 bases not matched to a gene. From germline, CDR1 is LGHNA and CDR2 YSLEER. This CDR3 is built from 16 residues. The CDR3 loop is CASSEGAGGPYNEQFF. DNA for the CDR3: TGCGCCAGCAGCGAGGGAGCGGGAGGGCCCTACAATGAGCAGTTCTTC.

Ten or more counts support this clonotype. The gene calls are TRBV28 and TRBJ2-7; either TRBD1 or TRBD2 may fit D (5 bases each). CDR3 length equals 13 residues. V shed 5 bases and J shed 2 bases, with 10 bases lying between them. CDR1 MDHEN and CDR2 SYDVKM come from the germline V gene. The CDR3 DNA sequence: TGTGCCAGCAGTCACGGGACCACCTACGAGCAGTACTTC. This translates into CASSHGTTYEQYF.

The genes are TRBV9 and TRBJ2-2, with 10 positions matching TRBD2. V dropped 3 bases and J dropped 2; count of bases not matched to a gene: 4. Germline CDR1 is SGDLS and CDR2 is YYNGEE. CDR3 length: 16 residues. The CDR3 sequence is CASSGGLASNTGELFF. The DNA of the CDR3 is TGTGCCAGCAGCGGGGGACTAGCGAGTAACACCGGGGAGCTGTTTTTT.

The chain uses TRBV20-1 and TRBJ1-5; the D gene is possibly TRBD1 (6 bases). This CDR3 has 13 residues. V was clipped by 3 bases and J by 4 bases, with 10 bases between them. Germline CDR1 is DFQATT and CDR2 is SNEGSKA (reference sequence). The CDR3 is CSASRGGNQPQHF. The CDR3, as DNA: TGCAGTGCTAGTAGAGGGGGGAATCAGCCCCAGCATTTT.

This clonotype was picked up many times. The gene calls are TRBV20-1 and TRBJ2-2; 7 positions match TRBD1. The V gene's germline CDR1 is DFQATT and CDR2 SNEGSKA (reference sequence). J was trimmed by 1 base and V by 8 bases; bases with no gene match: 7. The CDR3 totals 14 residues. The CDR3 nucleotides are TGCAGTTTGGGGTACAGGGGGAACACCGGGGAGCTGTTTTTT. Translated, it gives CSLGYRGNTGELFF.

The table lists this clonotype with many counts. The chain is built from TRBV7-8 and TRBJ2-1, with a weak D call TRBD2 (5 bases). The ends were cut back, 5 bases at V and 10 bases at J, with 12 bases in the middle. This CDR3 is 12 amino acids long. Germline V gene sequence: CDR1 SGHVS, CDR2 FQNEAQ. CDR3 sequence (DNA): TGTGCCAGCAGCATGGACTTGGGGGAGCAGTTCTTC. Translating gives CASSMDLGEQFF.

This clonotype was observed a handful of times. The chain has TRBV4-1 and TRBJ1-3, with no clear D. The CDR3 consists of 12 residues. Germline loops: CDR1 MGHRA, CDR2 YSYEKL. The ends were cut back, 3 bases at V and 10 bases at J, with 10 bases in the middle. DNA of the CDR3: TGCGCCAGCAGCCACAGAACCCCAACCATATATTTT. Amino acids: CASSHRTPTIYF.

Ten or more counts support this clonotype. The chain couples TRBV6-2 or TRBV6-3 to TRBJ1-5; D unclear. The germline CDR1 and CDR2 sequences are MNHEY and SVGEGT. Trimming removed 2 bases at V and 7 bases at J, with 15 bases between. This CDR3 spans 15 amino acids. CDR3: CASSYGRGSGQPQHF. Here the CDR3 DNA reads TGTGCCAGCAGTTACGGACGGGGATCGGGCCAGCCCCAGCATTTT.

About this clonotype itself: This may come from a read error, since a much larger clone is one base off. The chain carries TRBV7-9 and TRBJ2-5; D gene uncertain. Trimming took 0 bases from V and 2 from J, leaving 13 bases between them. The CDR3 sequence is 16 residues long. Germline V CDR1 and CDR2: SEHNR, FQNEAQ (reference sequence). Here the CDR3 DNA reads TGTGCCAGCAGCTTAGCCCCAAGGTCTCTGCAAGAGACCCAGTACTTC. This gives the protein CASSLAPRSLQETQYF.

This clonotype came up once. Compared with germline, one end of the junction differs, possibly owing to a read error. This chain connects TRBV7-7 to TRBJ2-3; D unclear. This CDR3 comprises 13 residues. Looked up from germline, CDR1 is SSHAT and CDR2 is FNYEAQ (reference sequence). The CDR3 loop reads CASSSGRGDTQYF. As DNA, the CDR3 is TGTGCTAGCAGCAGTGGTCGAGGAGATACGCAGTATTTT.

This clonotype was seen a handful of times. The rearrangement uses TRBV27 and TRBJ2-3, with 8 bases matching TRBD1. This CDR3 comprises 14 residues. Germline V CDR1 and CDR2: MNHEY, SMNVEV (reference sequence). With 6 bases clipped from V and 1 base from J, the junction kept 3 bases outside the gene matches. In DNA, the CDR3 is TGTGCCAGCAGGGACAGGGCTGGCACAGATACGCAGTATTTT. Amino acid sequence: CASRDRAGTDTQYF.

There are many counts of this clonotype. The V and J genes are TRBV20-1 and TRBJ2-1; TRBD1 aligns across 8 bases. The CDR3 has 15 residues. Looked up from germline, CDR1 is DFQATT and CDR2 is SNEGSKA (reference sequence). Losses at the gene ends were 0 bases for V and 5 bases for J; bases not matched to a gene: 6. The CDR3 region is CSARETGALDNEQFF. CDR3 nucleotide sequence: TGCAGTGCTAGAGAGACAGGGGCATTAGACAATGAGCAGTTCTTC.

Notes on this clonotype: With a much larger clone just one base away, this may be a read error. The chain recombines TRBV7-2 with TRBJ1-5; possibly TRBD1 for D (6 bases). The CDR3 contains 17 residues. Germline CDR1 SGHTA, CDR2 FQGNSA. In DNA, the CDR3 is TGTGCCAGCAGTTTCACAGGGTTTACTCATAGCGATCAGCCCCAGCATTTT. Amino acid sequence: CASSFTGFTHSDQPQHF.

J is TRBJ1-4 and V is TRBV15; D is unclear. The CDR3 contains 13 residues. The ends were cut back, 4 bases at V and 1 base at J, with 4 bases in the middle. Germline V gene data show CDR1 as LNHNV and CDR2 as YYDKDF (reference sequence). The CDR3 DNA is TGTGCCACCAGCAAAGTAACTAATGAAAAACTGTTTTTT. This codes for CATSKVTNEKLFF.

This clonotype was detected many times. V usage is TRBV28 and J usage is TRBJ2-3, with unresolved D. V was cut by 1 base and J by 1 base, with 9 bases left in between. Germline V gene lookup returns CDR1 MDHEN and CDR2 SYDVKM. The CDR3 has 15 residues. The CDR3 sequence: CASSLFAGRTDTQYF. The DNA for the CDR3 is TGTGCCAGCAGTTTATTTGCCGGTCGCACAGATACGCAGTATTTT.

This chain connects TRBV4-3 to TRBJ2-1, with 14 bases fitting TRBD2. With 4 bases clipped from V and 5 bases from J, the junction kept 7 bases outside the gene matches. The CDR3 runs to 17 residues. The V gene's germline CDR1 is LGHNA and CDR2 YSLEER. The CDR3 DNA reads TGCGCCAGCAGCCCCAAGACTAGCGGGAGGGCGAACAATGAGCAGTTCTTC. Translating it yields CASSPKTSGRANNEQFF.

This clonotype appeared many times. The V gene is TRBV20-1, the J gene TRBJ2-7, with TRBD1 as a possible D gene (5 bases). Trimming stripped 5 bases from V and 1 base from J, with 15 bases between. This CDR3 is 14 amino acids long. CDR1 is DFQATT, CDR2 SNEGSKA, per germline (reference sequence). In nucleotides, the CDR3 is TGCAGTGCTGGACAAGGTGGCACATCCTACGAGCAGTACTTC. Protein: CSAGQGGTSYEQYF.

This chain uses TRBV6-2 or TRBV6-3 with TRBJ2-5; possibly TRBD2 for D (6 bases). The length of the CDR3 is 11 residues. Trimming stripped 8 bases from V and 7 bases from J, with 11 bases between. Germline V lookup: CDR1 MNHEY, CDR2 SVGEGT. In DNA, the CDR3 is TGTGCCAGCGACGACGGGGGGACCCAGTACTTC. Its translation is CASDDGGTQYF.